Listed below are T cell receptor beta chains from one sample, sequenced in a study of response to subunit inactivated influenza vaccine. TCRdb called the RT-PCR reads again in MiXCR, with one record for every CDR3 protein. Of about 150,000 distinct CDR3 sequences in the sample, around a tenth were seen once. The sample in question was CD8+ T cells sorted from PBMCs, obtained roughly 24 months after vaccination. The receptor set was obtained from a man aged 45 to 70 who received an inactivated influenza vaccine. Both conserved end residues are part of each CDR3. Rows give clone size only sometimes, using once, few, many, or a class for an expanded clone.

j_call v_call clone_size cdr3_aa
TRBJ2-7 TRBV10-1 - CASLGTGTYEQYF
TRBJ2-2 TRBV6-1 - CASGDGRVSGELFF
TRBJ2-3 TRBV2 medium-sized CASSVRGDTDTQYF
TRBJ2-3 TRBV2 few CASSEGDYRTDTQYF
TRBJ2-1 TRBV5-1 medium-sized CASSFGTSGGSSYNEQFF
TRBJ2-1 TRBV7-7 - CASSPRGGLQNEQFF
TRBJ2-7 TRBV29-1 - CSVGSGGHEQYF
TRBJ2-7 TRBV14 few CASSPAYLAGPFYEQYF
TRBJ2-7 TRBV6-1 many CASSFGLSSSYEQYF
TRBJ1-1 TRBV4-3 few CASSRSGYTEAFF
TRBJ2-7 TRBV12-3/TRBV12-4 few CASSTDRGNTYEQYF
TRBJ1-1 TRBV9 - CASSEGQGAATEAFF
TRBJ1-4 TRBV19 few CASSPGTGTYWEKLFF
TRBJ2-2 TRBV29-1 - CSVEDRSSGTGELFF
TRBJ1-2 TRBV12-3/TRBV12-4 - CASSFHWVESYTF
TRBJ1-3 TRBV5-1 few CASSLTGVSGNTIYF
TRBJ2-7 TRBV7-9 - CASSLDRGVNEQYF
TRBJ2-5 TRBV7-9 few CASTQMGGQETQYF
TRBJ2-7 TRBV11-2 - CASSLASGTYEQYF
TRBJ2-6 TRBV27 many CASSLRVMLSGANVLTF
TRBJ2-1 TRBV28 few CASSYRLEAGNEQFF
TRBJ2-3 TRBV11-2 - CASSSNPLAGETDTQYF
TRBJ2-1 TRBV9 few CASSVDGTGDYNEQFF
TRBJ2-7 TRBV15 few CATSGPRDRGTYEQYF
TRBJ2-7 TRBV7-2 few CASSLEGLAGSYEQYF
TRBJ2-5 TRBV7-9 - CASSQDEGQGTKTQYF
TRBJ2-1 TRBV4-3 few CASSQDPSGSISEQFF
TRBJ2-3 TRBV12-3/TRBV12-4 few CASSPGGPSVSDTQYF
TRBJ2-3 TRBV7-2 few CASSFLSSGRDTQYF
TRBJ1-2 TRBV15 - CATRQDIGSNYGYTF
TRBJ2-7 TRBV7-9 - CASSSGRGTSAYEQYF
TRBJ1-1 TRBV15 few CATSKRREGLDTEAFF
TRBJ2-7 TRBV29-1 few CSVVIRTGVPYEQYF
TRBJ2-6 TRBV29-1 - CSVTRTGSSGANVLTF
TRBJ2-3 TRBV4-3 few CASSQEGTFLSTDTQYF
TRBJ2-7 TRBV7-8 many CASSIIAGSPYEQYF
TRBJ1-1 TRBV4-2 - CASSQVTGTGGNTEAFF
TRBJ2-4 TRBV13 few CASSKLSPGQENIQYF
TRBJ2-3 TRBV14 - CASSQIGATDTQYF
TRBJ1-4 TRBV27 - CASSTGLEKLFF
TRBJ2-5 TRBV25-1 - CASSESRETQYF
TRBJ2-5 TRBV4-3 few CASSPWTSGSVQETQYF
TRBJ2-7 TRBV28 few CASTTLGLHLSYEQYF
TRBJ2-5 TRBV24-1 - CATSDLRSDKTQYF
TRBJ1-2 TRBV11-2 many CASSYTSSYGYTF
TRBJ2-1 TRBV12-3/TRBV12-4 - CASSLSTGDNEQFF
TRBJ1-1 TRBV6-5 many CASSYSVKRNTEAFF
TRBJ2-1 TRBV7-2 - CASSPSRDRAHEQFF
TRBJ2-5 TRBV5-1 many CASSSAGTGGETQYF
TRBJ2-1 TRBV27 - CASSSGDSPGREQFF
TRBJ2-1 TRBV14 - CASSQRGAGLNNEQFF
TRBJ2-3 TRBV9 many CASSVAGSPTDTQYF
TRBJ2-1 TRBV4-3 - CASSQDWPNEQFF
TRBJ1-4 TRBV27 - CASSLVGSNEKLFF
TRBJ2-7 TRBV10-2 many CASTDISRDNYYEQYF
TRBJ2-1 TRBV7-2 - CASSLLSLGNEQFF
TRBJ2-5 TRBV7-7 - CASSRRGLPETQYF
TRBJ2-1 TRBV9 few CASSVVGATHNEQFF
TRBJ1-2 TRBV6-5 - CASSYSSHYGYTF